These T cell receptor beta chains were read from a single sample in a study of blood T cell repertoires in COVID-19. Profiled with immunoSEQ multiplex PCR; TCRdb holds only in-frame clones, not every one. The data contain about 69,000 clones, roughly four fifths of them singletons. The sample consisted of peripheral blood. The origin of the receptors is a man aged 50 to 59 with COVID-19, enrolled during active disease. The CDR3 runs from the conserved cysteine through the conserved F or W. A D gene is named only where the DNA matches it firmly. Clone size, where shown, is once, few, many, or a class for clones that have expanded.

CDR3: CASSLDGGNNEQFF; DNA: TGTGCCAGCAGCTTGGATGGGGGGAACAATGAGCAGTTCTTC; size: -; V: TRBV5-4; J: TRBJ2-1; D: -
CDR3: CAWSLQGIRDTIYF; DNA: TGTGCCTGGAGTTTACAGGGGATTAGGGACACCATATATTTT; size: -; V: TRBV30; J: TRBJ1-3; D: TRBD1
CDR3: CASSYRWGPNTEAFF; DNA: TGTGCCAGCAGTTACCGGTGGGGGCCGAACACTGAAGCTTTCTTT; size: -; V: TRBV6-5; J: TRBJ1-1; D: -
CDR3: CASSTGLTEAFF; DNA: TGTGCCAGCAGCACAGGGCTCACTGAAGCTTTCTTT; size: -; V: TRBV3-1/TRBV3-2; J: TRBJ1-1; D: -
CDR3: CASSVDLAAETQYF; DNA: TGTGCCAGCAGCGTAGATCTAGCGGCGGAGACCCAGTACTTC; size: -; V: TRBV9; J: TRBJ2-5; D: TRBD2
CDR3: CASSLRGYEQYF; DNA: TGTGCCAGCAGCTTACGGGGCTACGAGCAGTACTTC; size: -; V: TRBV7-9; J: TRBJ2-7; D: -
CDR3: CASSQPGVHYGYTF; DNA: TGCGCCAGCAGCCAGCCAGGGGTGCACTATGGCTACACCTTC; size: -; V: TRBV4-1; J: TRBJ1-2; D: -
CDR3: CASRTGGLTQYF; DNA: TGTGCCAGCAGGACGGGGGGCTTAACGCAGTATTTT; size: -; V: TRBV27; J: TRBJ2-3; D: -
CDR3: CASSYSPGLAHQETQYF; DNA: TGTGCCAGCAGTTACTCCCCGGGACTGGCCCATCAAGAGACCCAGTACTTC; size: -; V: TRBV6-2/TRBV6-3; J: TRBJ2-5; D: -
CDR3: CASSFAGTYEQYF; DNA: TGTGCCAGCAGCTTCGCCGGTACCTACGAGCAGTACTTC; size: -; V: TRBV5-4; J: TRBJ2-7; D: -
CDR3: CASSLANGRGDEQYF; DNA: TGTGCCAGCAGCTTAGCGAACGGACGGGGAGACGAGCAGTACTTC; size: few; V: TRBV7-2; J: TRBJ2-7; D: -
CDR3: CASSKWQRGSQETQYF; DNA: TGTGCCAGTAGTAAGTGGCAGCGGGGGTCTCAAGAGACCCAGTACTTC; size: -; V: TRBV19; J: TRBJ2-5; D: TRBD2
CDR3: CASSFVEGVNYGYTF; DNA: TGTGCCAGCAGCTTTGTTGAGGGGGTAAACTATGGCTACACCTTC; size: few; V: TRBV7-9; J: TRBJ1-2; D: -
CDR3: CASSTRTGPHEQYF; DNA: TGCGCCAGCAGCACGCGGACAGGGCCCCACGAGCAGTACTTC; size: -; V: TRBV5-1; J: TRBJ2-7; D: TRBD1